These 31 T cell receptor beta chains share one sample of origin, sequenced in a study of Ad26.COV2.S vaccination and SARS-CoV-2 variants. Clones were sequenced by immunoSEQ multiplex PCR, and TCRdb holds only the in-frame ones, with some missing. Of some 350,000 clones in the sample, about 92% were seen once. This sample comprised peripheral blood, obtained after recovery from COVID-19. The source is a human donor who had recovered from COVID-19.

The chain couples TRBV10-2 to TRBJ2-5, with 11 bases lining up with TRBD2. This CDR3 region has 15 residues. The J segment lost 2 bases and the V segment lost 7 bases, leaving 6 bases of the junction unmatched. Looked up from germline, CDR1 is WSHSY and CDR2 is SAAADI. The CDR3 sequence: CASTIIAGGQETQYF. DNA of the CDR3: TGCGCCAGCACCATTATAGCGGGGGGGCAAGAGACCCAGTACTTC.

The chain couples TRBV6-5 to TRBJ1-1; D unresolved. The CDR3 is 13 residues long. In germline, CDR1 is MNHEY, CDR2 SVGAGI. Trimming left V 7 bases short and J 1 base short, with 10 bases between. The CDR3 DNA reads as TGTGCCAGCAATCAGGAACGGAACACTGAAGCTTTCTTT. Its translation is CASNQERNTEAFF.

J is TRBJ1-2 and V is TRBV12-3 or TRBV12-4; D is undetermined. V gave up 3 bases and J gave up 8 bases, with 13 bases separating them. The CDR3 is 13 residues long. The CDR3 protein is CASSLNSPRGYTF. The CDR3 nucleotides read TGTGCCAGCAGTTTGAACAGCCCAAGGGGCTACACCTTC.

The rearrangement links TRBV5-1 to TRBJ1-1, with D uncertain. This CDR3 spans 14 amino acids. The ends were cut back, 0 bases at V and 4 bases at J, with 10 bases in the middle. Germline loops: CDR1 SGHRS, CDR2 YFSETQ. The CDR3 DNA sequence: TGCGCCAGCAGCTTGGGGCAGAGCTTCACTGAAGCTTTCTTT. This translates into CASSLGQSFTEAFF.

V gene TRBV5-6 combines with J gene TRBJ2-1; D remains unclear. Trimming removed 1 base from V and 0 bases from J, with 2 bases in between. The germline V gene has CDR1 SGHDT and CDR2 YYEEEE. The CDR3 has 13 residues. The DNA for the CDR3 is TGTGCCAGCAGCTTGTACTCCTACAATGAGCAGTTCTTC. This translates into CASSLYSYNEQFF.

The CDR3 DNA follows: TGTGCCAGTAGTACCCCTTCACCCAGGGTCATTGAAAAACTGTTTTTT. Encoded protein: CASSTPSPRVIEKLFF. The chain carries TRBV19 and TRBJ1-4, with D possibly being TRBD1 (5 bases). Germline values: CDR1 LNHDA, CDR2 SQIVND (reference sequence). V was trimmed by 4 bases and J by 7 bases, leaving 19 bases between them. The CDR3 extends over 16 amino acids.

The V gene is TRBV6-6, the J gene TRBJ2-5; D is uncertain. CDR1 MNHNY and CDR2 SVGAGI come from the germline V gene (reference sequence). V lost 6 bases to trimming and J lost 5 bases, with 13 bases between them. The CDR3 extends over 13 amino acids. CDR3 sequence reads: CASSRVGAETQYF. In nucleotides, the CDR3 is TGTGCCAGCAGCCGGGTAGGAGCGGAGACCCAGTACTTC.

This clone occurred a few times. The V call is TRBV7-3, the J call TRBJ1-6; D is undetermined. The germline gives CDR1 SGHTA, CDR2 FQGTGA. Trimming left V 5 bases short and J 10 bases short, with 12 bases between. The CDR3 is 13 amino acids. DNA of the CDR3: TGTGCCAGCAGCGCCGGTTCCCGATCACCCCTCCACTTT. Amino acid sequence: CASSAGSRSPLHF.

The V gene is TRBV12-3 or TRBV12-4, the J gene TRBJ1-2, with no clear D. The CDR3 has 12 residues. Trimming stripped 4 bases from V and 4 bases from J, with 7 bases between. Here the CDR3 reads CASSWNIYGYTF. As DNA, the CDR3 is TGTGCCAGCAGTTGGAACATCTATGGCTACACCTTC.

The chain recombines TRBV19 with TRBJ1-5, with 9 bases lining up with TRBD1. Unmatched junction bases numbered 5, after V lost 3 bases and J lost 2 bases. CDR3 length: 16 amino acids. CDR1 is LNHDA, CDR2 SQIVND, per germline (reference sequence). The CDR3 loop is CASSIERQGGNQPQHF. The CDR3 DNA is TGTGCCAGTAGTATCGAAAGACAGGGGGGCAATCAGCCCCAGCATTTT.

The gene calls are TRBV10-3 and TRBJ2-6; D possibly corresponds to TRBD1 (5 bases). Trimming took off 8 bases at V and 4 bases at J, with 15 bases between the two ends. The CDR3 is 15 residues long. Per germline, CDR1 ENHRY and CDR2 SYGVKD. The CDR3 region has the DNA TGTGCCATCGGCAGGGCAGGGTCAGGGGCCAACGTCCTGACTTTC. As protein: CAIGRAGSGANVLTF.

This chain joins TRBV19 and TRBJ1-3, with 7 bases matching TRBD1. Germline lookup yields CDR1 LNHDA and CDR2 SQIVND (reference sequence). The CDR3 consists of 16 residues. Trimming removed 6 bases from V and 11 bases from J; junction bases left unmatched: 19. CDR3 protein: CASSQPGTARLFAIYF. CDR3 nucleotide sequence: TGTGCCAGTAGCCAACCAGGGACAGCCCGTTTGTTCGCCATATATTTT.

J is TRBJ2-3 and V is TRBV5-1; 8 nucleotides match TRBD2. Trimming cost V 0 bases and J 4 bases; bases outside gene matches: 4. Germline V gives CDR1 SGHRS, CDR2 YFSETQ. This CDR3 has 15 residues. CDR3 sequence reads: CASSLERGGPDTQYF. The CDR3 region has the DNA TGCGCCAGCAGCTTGGAACGGGGGGGCCCAGATACGCAGTATTTT.

The rearrangement joins TRBV6-5 to TRBJ1-4; possible D gene TRBD1, 5 bases. This CDR3 contains 14 residues. Germline V gives CDR1 MNHEY, CDR2 SVGAGI. V lost 2 bases and J lost 4, with 8 bases in between. The CDR3 bases are TGTGCCAGCAGTTACCAGGGCCGTAATGAAAAACTGTTTTTT. Translated: CASSYQGRNEKLFF.

This chain connects TRBV9 to TRBJ2-2; no clear D. The germline V and J ends were trimmed by 1 base and 2 bases, with 6 bases remaining between them. This CDR3 has 14 residues. CDR1 and CDR2 (germline): SGDLS, YYNGEE. The CDR3: CASSVWHNTGELFF. CDR3 DNA: TGTGCCAGCAGCGTATGGCACAACACCGGGGAGCTGTTTTTT.

The chain joins TRBV3-1 (or the pseudogene TRBV3-2) to TRBJ1-1; no clear D gene. Per the germline V gene, CDR1 is LGHDT and CDR2 is YNNKEL (reference sequence). V gave up 9 bases and J gave up 10 bases, with 18 bases separating them. The CDR3 contains 12 residues. The CDR3 DNA reads TGTGCCAGGACTAATCCAGGATTGAGAGCTTTCTTT. Residues: CARTNPGLRAFF.

This clone showed up just a few times. Here the CDR3 DNA reads TGTGCCAGCAGGAAACAGGGGCAAGAGACCCAGTACTTC. It specifies CASRKQGQETQYF. The gene calls are TRBV28 and TRBJ2-5; 7 nucleotides line up with TRBD1. The V gene's germline CDR1 is MDHEN and CDR2 SYDVKM. V shed 6 bases and J 2 bases; nucleotides not matched to a gene: 3. CDR3 size: 13 residues.

This rearrangement joins TRBV27 to TRBJ1-1; D is ambiguous. Looked up from germline, CDR1 is MNHEY and CDR2 is SMNVEV (reference sequence). The CDR3 is made up of 13 amino acids. The ends were cut back, 6 bases at V and 2 bases at J, with 10 bases in the middle. The CDR3 here is CASSGRSNTEAFF. In DNA, the CDR3 is TGTGCCAGCAGCGGACGTAGCAACACTGAAGCTTTCTTT.

The genes are TRBV12-5 and TRBJ1-1, with D hard to call. Germline CDR1 LGHNT, CDR2 FRNRAP. The V gene lost 2 bases and the J gene lost 0 bases, with 10 bases spanning the gap. CDR3 size: 15 residues. The CDR3 is CASGLLEGMNTEAFF. Written as DNA, the CDR3 is TGTGCTAGTGGTTTGTTGGAAGGGATGAACACTGAAGCTTTCTTT.

The rearrangement links TRBV5-4 to TRBJ1-4, with unresolved D. The CDR3 sequence is 15 residues long. The V end was cut by 4 bases, the J end by 7 bases, with 17 bases between. Germline CDR1 SGHNT, CDR2 YYREEE (reference sequence). The CDR3 DNA is TGTGCCAGCAGCCGGTCCCCCGAGGTGGGTGAAAAACTGTTTTTT. Translation gives CASSRSPEVGEKLFF.

As concerns this clone: The same CDR3 arises from other DNA sequences in this sample as well. The genes are TRBV5-4 and TRBJ1-2, with D perhaps TRBD1 (5 bases). This CDR3 contains 14 residues. Germline CDR1 is SGHNT and CDR2 is YYREEE (reference sequence). Trimming took 1 base from V and 0 from J, leaving 7 bases between them. As DNA, the CDR3 is TGTGCCAGCAGCTTGACGGGGGCTAACTATGGCTACACCTTC. This codes for CASSLTGANYGYTF.

V usage is TRBV4-3 and J usage is TRBJ1-6; 7 nucleotides agree with TRBD1. V lost 4 bases, J lost 8 bases, and 8 bases stayed unmatched. Germline V gene sequence: CDR1 LGHNA, CDR2 YSLEER. The CDR3 contains 15 residues. CDR3 protein: CASSRTTGFDSPLHF. In nucleotides, the CDR3 is TGCGCCAGCAGCCGGACGACAGGGTTCGATTCACCCCTCCACTTT.

The chain recombines TRBV5-1 with TRBJ1-1; D gene unclear. The CDR3 has 17 amino acids. V was shortened by 0 bases and J by 0 bases, with 15 bases between the two germline ends. Germline CDR1 and CDR2: SGHRS and YFSETQ. Written as DNA, the CDR3 is TGCGCCAGCAGCTTGGCAAAGGGAGGAAGAATGAACACTGAAGCTTTCTTT. Its protein product is CASSLAKGGRMNTEAFF.

The J gene is TRBJ2-5, the V gene TRBV6-2 or TRBV6-3; 10 bases map to TRBD2. CDR1 and CDR2 (germline): MNHEY, SVGEGT. J gave up 2 bases and V 5 bases, and 11 bases lay outside the gene matches. The CDR3 has 17 residues. Here the CDR3 DNA reads TGTGCCAGCAGTAAGGGCGGGACTAGCGCGGGACAAGAGACCCAGTACTTC. Protein product: CASSKGGTSAGQETQYF.

The rearrangement joins TRBV10-2 to TRBJ2-3; D is possibly TRBD2 (6 bases). The ends were cut back, 9 bases at V and 5 bases at J, with 9 bases in the middle. This CDR3 is 11 amino acids long. The germline V gene encodes CDR1 WSHSY and CDR2 SAAADI. The CDR3 reads CARRGQDTQYF. The CDR3 bases are TGCGCCAGGCGGGGTCAAGATACGCAGTATTTT.

This clone has more than one count but fewer than ten. V and J are TRBV27 and TRBJ1-3; D is uncertain. This CDR3 has 12 amino acids. Germline V CDR1 and CDR2: MNHEY, SMNVEV (reference sequence). Trimming pared 9 bases from V and 4 bases from J, leaving 10 bases between. The CDR3 region is CASGPKGNTIYF. The CDR3 DNA reads TGTGCCAGTGGACCTAAAGGAAACACCATATATTTT.

The V gene is TRBV6-2 or TRBV6-3, the J gene TRBJ1-4; the D gene is possibly TRBD1 (5 bases). Trimming took 4 bases from V and 16 from J, leaving 19 bases between them. The germline CDR1 and CDR2 sequences are MNHEY and SVGEGT. There are 13 residues in the CDR3. The CDR3 coding sequence is TGTGCCAGCAGTTCGTCACTCGGGGCAGTTGGGTTTTTT. It yields the protein CASSSSLGAVGFF.

V usage is TRBV5-1 and J usage is TRBJ2-5; 11 bases fit TRBD2. The V gene's germline CDR1 is SGHRS and CDR2 YFSETQ. This CDR3 spans 14 amino acids. The trim removed 9 bases at V and 4 bases at J, leaving 8 bases unmatched. In DNA, the CDR3 is TGCGCCACCAGGCTAGCGGGGGGACCAGAGACCCAGTACTTC. As protein: CATRLAGGPETQYF.

The chain is built from TRBV10-2 and TRBJ1-1; D gene uncertain. V was pared by 3 bases and J by 7 bases, with 18 bases between. Germline V lookup: CDR1 WSHSY, CDR2 SAAADI. The CDR3 is 15 residues long. The CDR3 spells CASSERSRPSLEAFF. CDR3 DNA: TGCGCCAGCAGTGAACGATCCAGGCCCTCCCTTGAAGCTTTCTTT.

The chain employs TRBV15 and TRBJ1-4; maybe TRBD1 (6 bases). V dropped 5 bases and J dropped 7 bases, with 14 bases sitting between them. Germline assignment: CDR1 LNHNV and CDR2 YYDKDF (reference sequence). The CDR3 totals 14 residues. The CDR3 bases are TGTGCCACCAGCCAAACAGGGCCAGCTGAAAAACTGTTTTTT. Its translation: CATSQTGPAEKLFF.

V usage is TRBV15 and J usage is TRBJ2-6; D is perhaps TRBD1 or TRBD2 (5 bases each). Trimming shortened V by 4 bases and J by 4 bases, and 17 bases separated the two germline ends. This CDR3 has 17 amino acids. Germline V gene sequence: CDR1 LNHNV, CDR2 YYDKDF (reference sequence). As DNA, the CDR3 is TGTGCCACCAGCAAAGAGGGCAGGGCGAGAGGGGCCAACGTCCTGACTTTC. Protein product: CATSKEGRARGANVLTF.